A single sample gave rise to the 17 T cell receptor beta chains below, sequenced in a study of blood T cell repertoires in COVID-19. Libraries were prepared by immunoSEQ multiplex PCR; TCRdb keeps only in-frame clonotypes and omits some of them. This sample has approximately 210,000 clones; around 86% occur once, and the top ten carry more than 7%. The sample taken for sequencing was PBMCs or T cells enriched from blood (not recorded which). Every receptor here comes from a man in his thirties or forties in a cohort exposed to, infected with or recovered from COVID-19 (not recorded which).

This chain joins TRBV24-1 and TRBJ2-3; TRBD2 matches 8 bases. CDR1 is KGHDR and CDR2 is SFDVKD in the germline V gene. Trimming took 9 bases from V and 8 from J; bases not matched to a gene: 12. The CDR3 covers 14 residues. CDR3 sequence (DNA): TGTGCCACCTCCCAAGCGGGGGCGCCCGGTACGCAGTATTTT. It translates to CATSQAGAPGTQYF.

The V gene is TRBV10-2, the J gene TRBJ1-5, with 8 bases aligning to TRBD1. The ends lost 6 bases at V and 7 bases at J; junction bases unmatched: 8. The CDR3 has 14 residues. In germline, CDR1 is WSHSY, CDR2 SAAADI. The CDR3 sequence is CASSPNRGSQPQHF. In DNA, the CDR3 is TGCGCCAGCAGCCCGAACAGGGGGTCCCAGCCCCAGCATTTT.

This rearrangement joins TRBV28 to TRBJ2-7, with 9 bases matching TRBD1. The CDR3 sequence is 15 residues long. V lost 6 bases to trimming and J lost 9 bases; unmatched junction nucleotides: 15. CDR1 is MDHEN, CDR2 SYDVKM, per germline. The CDR3 nucleotides are TGTGCCAGCAGCCCTCCCGGGACAGGGAAAGGGGGGCAGTACTTC. Its protein is CASSPPGTGKGGQYF. Filled out from reference TRBV28 and TRBJ2-7, the complete variable domain reads DVKVTQSSRYLVKRTGEKVFLECVQDMDHENMFWYRQDPGLGLRLIYFSYDVKMKEKGDIPEGYSVSREKKERFSLILESASTNQTSMYLCASSPPGTGKGGQYFGPGTRLTVT.

The chain employs TRBV28 and TRBJ2-5, with D perhaps TRBD1 (5 bases). Trimming removed 6 bases from V and 2 bases from J, with 10 bases in between. The CDR3 length is 13 residues. Per the germline V gene, CDR1 is MDHEN and CDR2 is SYDVKM. Written as DNA, the CDR3 is TGTGCCAGCAGAAGACAGTCACAAGAGACCCAGTACTTC. Translating gives CASRRQSQETQYF. Supplemented by reference TRBV28 and TRBJ2-5, the full variable domain reads DVKVTQSSRYLVKRTGEKVFLECVQDMDHENMFWYRQDPGLGLRLIYFSYDVKMKEKGDIPEGYSVSREKKERFSLILESASTNQTSMYLCASRRQSQETQYFGPGTRLLVL.

This clone came up a few times. This chain connects TRBV27 to TRBJ1-1; D gene uncertain. CDR1 and CDR2 (germline): MNHEY, SMNVEV (reference sequence). This CDR3 is built from 16 residues. The ends were cut back, 4 bases at V and 5 bases at J, with 20 bases in the middle. CDR3 amino acids: CASSWRSVSGRTEAFF. The CDR3 DNA reads TGTGCCAGCAGTTGGAGATCGGTCTCCGGGAGGACTGAAGCTTTCTTT.

The gene calls are TRBV10-2 and TRBJ2-7; 7 bases align to TRBD1. CDR3 length equals 16 residues. With 6 bases clipped from V and 3 bases from J, the junction kept 14 bases outside the gene matches. CDR1 WSHSY and CDR2 SAAADI come from the germline V gene. In DNA form, the CDR3 reads TGCGCCAGCAGGGACCAACAGGGGTTTGGTGGCTACGAGCAGTACTTC. Residues: CASRDQQGFGGYEQYF.

This chain uses TRBV6-7 with TRBJ2-7; TRBD1 is a possible D gene (6 bases). TRBV6-7 is recorded as an ORF, its role being uncertain. The CDR3 is 16 residues long. V lost 2 bases to trimming and J lost 4 bases, with 18 bases between them. In nucleotides, the CDR3 is TGTGCCAGCAGTTACCCAAGCTCTGGGACACCTTACGAGCAGTACTTC. Amino acid sequence: CASSYPSSGTPYEQYF.

The chain carries TRBV15 and TRBJ2-3, with D possibly TRBD1 on 6 matching bases. Germline V CDR1 and CDR2: LNHNV, YYDKDF (reference sequence). This CDR3 contains 14 residues. Trimming cost V 3 bases and J 8 bases, with 15 bases left between them. The CDR3 spells CATSRDSKIGTQYF. Here the CDR3 DNA reads TGTGCCACCAGCAGGGACAGTAAAATAGGTACGCAGTATTTT.

The chain is built from TRBV2 and TRBJ1-3; D is ambiguous. Germline CDR1 and CDR2: SNHLY and FYNNEI. V lost 6 bases to trimming and J lost 1 base, with 10 bases between them. This CDR3 is built from 14 residues. The CDR3 region is CASSLGWSGNTIYF. DNA of the CDR3: TGTGCCAGCAGCCTCGGTTGGTCTGGAAACACCATATATTTT.

This clone was recorded only once. CDR3 residues: CASSPGRGTGSGELFF. The DNA for the CDR3 is TGTGCCAGCAGCCCAGGTAGGGGGACAGGCTCCGGGGAGCTGTTTTTT. The chain has TRBV3-1 (or the pseudogene TRBV3-2) and TRBJ2-2; 8 bases are shared with TRBD1. Trimming took 4 bases from V and 6 from J; bases not matched to a gene: 10. CDR1 and CDR2 (germline): LGHDT, YNNKEL (reference sequence). The length of the CDR3 is 16 residues.

The chain is built from TRBV24-1 and TRBJ1-5; 9 nucleotides line up with TRBD1. The ends lost 9 bases at V and 5 bases at J; junction bases unmatched: 7. Germline V gene sequence: CDR1 KGHDR, CDR2 SFDVKD. This CDR3 contains 14 residues. Here the CDR3 reads CATGGQGWDQPQHF. The DNA of the CDR3 is TGTGCCACCGGGGGACAGGGATGGGATCAGCCCCAGCATTTT.

This sequence joins TRBV5-1 and TRBJ1-1; D is undetermined. The germline V gene encodes CDR1 SGHRS and CDR2 YFSETQ. The CDR3 sequence is 17 residues long. V dropped 0 bases and J dropped 1 base, with 16 bases sitting between them. CDR3 residues: CASSLAGARSANTEAFF. The CDR3 nucleotides are TGCGCCAGCAGCTTGGCCGGAGCAAGGTCCGCGAACACTGAAGCTTTCTTT.

On this clone itself: This may be a read error, as it is one base from a much larger clone. The chain has TRBV4-2 and TRBJ1-1; TRBD1 might be the D (6 bases). The germline CDR1 and CDR2 sequences are LGHNA and YNFKEQ. V was clipped by 3 bases and J by 4 bases, with 9 bases between them. The CDR3 has 13 residues. The CDR3 region has the DNA TGTGCCAGCAGCCAGCAGGGGACCACTGAAGCTTTCTTT. This gives the protein CASSQQGTTEAFF.

V gene TRBV5-1 combines with J gene TRBJ1-1; D not certain. Germline lookup yields CDR1 SGHRS and CDR2 YFSETQ. Trimming stripped 0 bases from V and 5 bases from J, with 14 bases between. The CDR3 consists of 15 residues. The CDR3 loop reads CASSLDPPGRTEAFF. Written as DNA, the CDR3 is TGCGCCAGCAGCTTGGACCCGCCGGGGAGGACTGAAGCTTTCTTT.

V gene TRBV18 combines with J gene TRBJ2-1; 13 bases map to TRBD2. This CDR3 has 19 residues. V gave up 5 bases and J gave up 8 bases; unmatched junction bases: 18. Germline CDR1 KGHSH, CDR2 LQKENI. CDR3 in DNA: TGTGCCAGCTCAACCTGGGAATATTTAGGACTAGCGGGAGATGATGAGCAGTTCTTC. Translated, it gives CASSTWEYLGLAGDDEQFF. The full variable domain, rest sourced from reference TRBV18 and TRBJ2-1, is NAGVMQNPRHLVRRRGQEARLRCSPMKGHSHVYWYRQLPEEGLKFMVYLQKENIIDESGMPKERFSAEFPKEGPSILRIQQVVRGDSAAYFCASSTWEYLGLAGDDEQFFGPGTRLTVL.

The CDR3 DNA sequence: TGTGCCACCAGTGACCGATCCAGGGGCGGCTACACCTTC. It yields the protein CATSDRSRGGYTF. The rearrangement uses TRBV24-1 and TRBJ1-2; D perhaps matches TRBD1 (6 bases). Trimming left V 4 bases short and J 8 bases short, with 13 bases between. Germline CDR1 KGHDR, CDR2 SFDVKD. The CDR3 extends over 13 amino acids.

J is TRBJ1-2 and V is TRBV6-4; no reliable D call. Trimming pared 3 bases from V and 5 bases from J, leaving 19 bases between. The germline CDR1 and CDR2 sequences are MRHNA and SNTAGT. The CDR3 has 16 amino acids. The CDR3 is CASSEAETHDFYGYTF. DNA of the CDR3: TGTGCCAGCAGTGAGGCGGAGACGCATGACTTTTATGGCTACACCTTC.